This entry lists 2 T cell receptor beta chains sequenced from one sample in a study of early T cells in non-severe SARS-CoV-2 infection. Via MiXCR, TCRdb re-called the 5' RACE reads, giving one row per CDR3 protein. Among approximately 50,000 distinct CDR3 sequences listed, approximately 8.5% were seen once. Input material: whole blood. These receptors all stem from an adult who was a healthcare worker with PCR-confirmed SARS-CoV-2 infection or an uninfected control (not recorded which).

This clonotype has a handful of counts. The gene calls are TRBV7-9 and TRBJ1-4; a weak D match, TRBD1 (6 bases). The CDR3 extends over 14 amino acids. Germline CDR1 is SEHNR and CDR2 is FQNEAQ (reference sequence). The ends were cut back, 0 bases at V and 12 bases at J, with 14 bases in the middle. CDR3 in amino acids: CASSLAGHLGELFF. The CDR3 nucleotides read TGTGCCAGCAGCTTAGCGGGACACCTCGGGGAACTGTTTTTT.

This clonotype was seen ten or more times. This chain links TRBV20-1 with TRBJ1-3; D call uncertain. V was trimmed by 1 base and J by 6 bases, leaving 10 bases between them. This CDR3 spans 13 amino acids. The germline V gene encodes CDR1 DFQATT and CDR2 SNEGSKA (reference sequence). The CDR3 sequence is CSARAHAENTIYF. Here the CDR3 DNA reads TGCAGTGCTAGAGCTCACGCAGAAAACACCATATATTTT.